Listed below are T cell receptor beta chains from one sample, sequenced in a study of cytomegalovirus exposure and HLA in healthy donors. The repertoire was sequenced with immunoSEQ multiplex PCR; TCRdb's copy has only in-frame clones and lacks some. There are 100,000 or so clones in the sample; about 70% occur only once, and more than 2% lies in the top ten. The source material was PBMCs. The source is a human donor in good health. The conserved cysteine and the conserved F or W are not part of the CDR3 here.

J gene | V gene | CDR3 protein
TRBJ2-2 | TRBV6-5 | ASSYSKGMGTGELF
TRBJ2-1 | TRBV4-1 | ASSPQEGLGQDEQF
TRBJ1-1 | TRBV18 | ASSPNIPRDFPIF
TRBJ2-6 | TRBV30 | AWSVYRVTWIGANVLT
TRBJ2-5 | TRBV5-1 | ASSHGTARGTQY
TRBJ2-5 | TRBV6-1 | ASRRGGLQETQY
TRBJ1-2 | TRBV5-5 | ASSSRDSWGYT
TRBJ1-1 | TRBV23-1 | ASSQPDKENTEAF
TRBJ2-7 | TRBV6-1 | ASSGLTGQLSYEQY
TRBJ1-2 | TRBV25-1 | ASRAQNDRSGTYGYT
TRBJ1-5 | TRBV28 | AVLWGGPDQPQH
TRBJ1-4 | TRBV2 | ASSEGQGRGEKLF
TRBJ1-3 | TRBV18 | ASSPLTDRSSGNTIY
TRBJ2-2 | TRBV5-1 | ASSPNPAGKTGELF
TRBJ1-2 | TRBV28 | ASRLDRELPGT
TRBJ2-1 | TRBV28 | ASSFRRGGRGEQF
TRBJ2-7 | TRBV29-1 | SGGGRTYEQY
TRBJ2-2 | TRBV15 | ATRAGTSFTGELF
TRBJ1-3 | TRBV9 | ASSVGGGNSGGNTIY
TRBJ2-7 | TRBV19 | ASSFDSLSYEQY
TRBJ2-7 | TRBV4-2 | ASSKSGTAYEQY
TRBJ2-3 | TRBV9 | ASSVALSSGGAWSRATDTQY
TRBJ2-6 | TRBV30 | AWVSSGANVLT
TRBJ1-4 | TRBV5-1 | ASSLNGNEKLF
TRBJ1-6 | TRBV15 | ATSPDSNSPLH
TRBJ1-1 | TRBV5-1 | ASSLLPGQEDTEAF
TRBJ2-7 | TRBV6-1 | ASSEAQANYEQY
TRBJ2-1 | TRBV6-1 | ASSHGGGYNEQF
TRBJ1-1 | TRBV2 | ASSEQGQPF
TRBJ2-3 | TRBV5-4 | ASSLAREGPATQY
TRBJ2-2 | TRBV30 | AWSPGLLTGELF
TRBJ1-1 | TRBV19 | ASSAGQVRTEAF
TRBJ2-3 | TRBV4-1 | ASSPPNAGGPGTDTQY
TRBJ2-3 | TRBV19 | ASSDTSGRFGGTQY
TRBJ1-2 | TRBV7-2 | ASSFQAFDYGYT
TRBJ1-5 | TRBV28 | ASIGARGQPQH
TRBJ1-2 | TRBV18 | ASSPQKQGLTEGYT
TRBJ2-1 | TRBV4-2 | ASSRLGSSSYNEQF
TRBJ2-2 | TRBV15 | ATSRDEAGSWTGELF
TRBJ1-2 | TRBV5-4 | ASRAGLREYGYT
TRBJ2-7 | TRBV19 | ASSPSGSNPYEQY
TRBJ1-2 | TRBV28 | ASSFGGGYT
TRBJ2-1 | TRBV11-3 | ASSSGEGLAGGKRGEQF
TRBJ2-1 | TRBV5-4 | ASSSKRGPSYNEQF
TRBJ1-1 | TRBV30 | AWTGVSPRAF
TRBJ1-3 | TRBV4-2 | ASSQNAFSGNTIY
TRBJ2-4 | TRBV30 | AWSGRTDVFLAKNIQY
TRBJ2-3 | TRBV29-1 | SATATVTQY
TRBJ1-6 | TRBV4-1 | ASSPGSSSYNSPLH
TRBJ2-1 | TRBV29-1 | SVATQSSYNEQF
TRBJ1-2 | TRBV2 | AVRMGGRNYGYT
TRBJ2-5 | TRBV28 | ASSSTVVSSTQY
TRBJ2-7 | TRBV30 | AWSASGSGEQY